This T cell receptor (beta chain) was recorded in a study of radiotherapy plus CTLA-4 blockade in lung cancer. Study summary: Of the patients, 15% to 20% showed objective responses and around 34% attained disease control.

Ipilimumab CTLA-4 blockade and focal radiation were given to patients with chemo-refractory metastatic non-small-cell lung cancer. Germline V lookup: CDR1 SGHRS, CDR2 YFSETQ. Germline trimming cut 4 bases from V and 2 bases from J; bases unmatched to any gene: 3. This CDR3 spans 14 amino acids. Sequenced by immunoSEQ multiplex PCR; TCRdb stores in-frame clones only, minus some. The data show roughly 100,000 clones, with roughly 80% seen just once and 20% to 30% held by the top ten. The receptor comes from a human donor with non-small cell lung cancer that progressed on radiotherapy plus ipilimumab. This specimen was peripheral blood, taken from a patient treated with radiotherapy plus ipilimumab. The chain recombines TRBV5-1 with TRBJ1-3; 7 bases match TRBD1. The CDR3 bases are TGCGCCAGCAGCCGGGACAGTCCTGGAAACACCATATATTTT. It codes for CASSRDSPGNTIYF.